This section outlines one TCR beta chain sequence together with its context. Its antigen is currently unknown. Method: immunoSEQ multiplex PCR; TCRdb's copy keeps in-frame clones and lacks some. The sample contains about 110,000 clones, under 95% of which appear only once. The data belong to a study of T cell responses to AZD1222 COVID-19 vaccine. CDR3 size: 14 residues. The germline V gene encodes CDR1 SGHAT and CDR2 FQNNGV. The germline V and J ends were trimmed by 3 bases and 0 bases, with 8 bases remaining between them. The study's findings and limits: At baseline, seropositivity was found in only a handful of AZD1222 recipients. In a largely white British group with more females than males, clonal diversity was possibly underestimated. Mapped onto spike, vaccine-associated CD4 TCRs spanned it and were dominant at 160-218 and 743-854. Repertoire samples came only from after the peak T cell response.

The source of this sequence is an adult in good health. This chain uses TRBV11-2 with TRBJ1-1; D uncertain. This specimen was peripheral blood, taken on day 0 of AZD1222 vaccination. The CDR3 DNA is TGTGCCAGCAGCTTCGGGATTTTGAACACTGAAGCTTTCTTT. Protein sequence: CASSFGILNTEAFF.